This T cell receptor beta chain was captured by sequencing in a study of T-cell memory formation after mild COVID-19. Study as a whole: There were largely donor-specific TCR clusters. Study-wide results and limits: Contracting CD8+ clones were enriched in EMRA, CD4+ mainly in CM and EM. Some clones that responded were present in memory (sampled pre-infection), which suggests cross-reactive memory joined. Clones contracting across day 15 to 85 had a balanced CD4/CD8 profile; later expanding clones leaned CD4+.

Worth noting for this clonotype: Its matching antigen is unknown.

TCRdb processed the 5' RACE reads anew with MiXCR; each CDR3 protein has one entry. Of around 33,000 distinct CDR3 sequences in the sample, under 25% are singletons; the top ten hold less than 2%. The CDR3 is 15 residues long. Germline-derived CDR1 and CDR2 are SGHVS and FNYEAQ. Trimming cost V 1 base and J 3 bases; bases outside gene matches: 4. The specimen was PBMCs or a T cell subset sorted from them (not recorded which). The chain uses TRBV7-6 and TRBJ1-1; 8 positions match TRBD1. The TCR originated in an adult who had mild COVID-19 (a few samples of this study predate the infection). Cell type and time point are not known. CDR3 nucleotides: TGTGCCAGCAGCTTAGGGCAGGGGGCTGACACTGAAGCTTTCTTT. The encoded protein is CASSLGQGADTEAFF.